Sequencing of this TCR beta chain was carried out in a study of shared clonotypes between healthy human individuals (dated by TCRdb to between 2020 and 2021). Describing the broader study: The cohort included a few men and a couple of women between 18 and 49 years of age. To increase sequencing depth and limit assay-specific biases, TCR repertoire library preparation and sequencing were carried out by different laboratories using diverse techniques. For each donor, CD4 naive and CD4 memory were each run on three plates, CD8 naive on two plates, and CD8 memory on one plate. To estimate repertoire size and how much clonotypes are shared between individuals, the study performed deep sequencing of blood TCR repertoires from a few healthy adults. Per donor, leukapheresis produced somewhere between about 0.9 and 9.5 billion PBMCs. Study-wide findings and limitations: Estimated clonotype richness was generally larger for naive than for memory subsets. Only blood was sampled, and tissue TCR repertoires likely differ from those in blood. Compared with non-shared clonotypes, the clonotypes found in all four sorted-subset donors had higher generation probabilities. Roughly 5% of naive CD4, 3.5% of naive CD8, about 2.4% of memory CD4, and about 0.4% of memory CD8 clonotypes were shared across four donors. The small number of donors limited the genetic and exposure-history diversity represented. Pairwise subsampling indicated that sequencing depth was expected to affect the degree of clonotype sharing among donors. Even with the large sequencing depth, rarefaction of the sorted-subset datasets indicated that sequencing was incomplete.

The donors were healthy, HIV-negative adults with no recently reported acute infections or vaccinations. Every donor was a Caucasian adult residing in Nashville, Tennessee, USA. Magnetic negative selection was used to enrich CD4+ T cells, after which naive cells were positively selected on CD45RA and the negative fraction became the memory subset. After blood collection by leukapheresis, PBMCs were isolated using Ficoll-Histopaque density gradient centrifugation and then cryopreserved in the vapor phase of liquid nitrogen. Purity and quantity of every magnetically sorted T cell population were checked by analytical flow cytometry. Each sorted fraction had its genomic DNA isolated and then quantified by UV absorbance on a Nanodrop 2000c. Based on the germline V gene, the CDR1 and CDR2 sequences are SNHLY and FYNNEI. From cysteine to phenylalanine, the CDR3 is 13 amino acids long. Solely the CDR3 DNA is kept, with 39 bases framed from the first base. V ends up 5 bases short and J 7 bases short, with an unmatched junction base count of 6.

Using the deep immunoSEQ assay, multiplex PCR amplified TCR CDR3 regions from genomic DNA. For each cell subset, the extracted genomic DNA was distributed evenly across all wells of several immunoSEQ 96-well plates, and each plate served as one replicate. For sorted subsets, about 200 ng genomic DNA, equal to tens of thousands of T cell genomes, was loaded into each replicate PCR. Purified libraries were quantified with a Qubit 3.0 fluorometer, sized on a Bioanalyzer 2100, and re-quantified with the KAPA Library Quantification kit. Every immunoSEQ 96-well plate was sequenced on a dedicated single-read 150-cycle Illumina NextSeq 550 flow cell. The source study handled its data this way. Because the immunoSEQ output included only junctional sequences and no quality scores, the filtering could not be the same as the filtering used for full-length reads. Sequences were annotated with PyIR, a Python wrapper for IgBLAST v1.9, using IMGT germline references to assign V/J genes and CDR3. Reads with weak V/J assignments (E-value above 1e-6), missing CDR3, stop codons, out-of-frame junctions, or ambiguous translated residues were removed. A V3J clonotype was defined by an identical inferred V gene, J gene, and CDR3 amino acid sequence. The percentage overlap between two repertoires was calculated by dividing the number of shared unique clonotypes by the size of the smaller repertoire. Three approaches were used to assess repertoire richness: RTK rarefaction, the Chao1 estimator, and Recon v2.1 estimates of unobserved clonotypes. OLGA was used to compute generation probabilities for all TCRbeta clonotypes that the gDNA method yielded from four donors. TCRdb carries this immuneACCESS record with in-frame sequences only. Its versions omit some clonotypes, under half of them owing to an unresolved V gene in the studies checked, with the rest unexplained. The V and J calls and clone size come from that table; D and trimming were worked out from the DNA. This sample holds 2,500,000 or so clones; around nine tenths were observed only once. The ten biggest clones cover around 0.14% of the sample.

With respect to this clone: This clone's antigen is unknown. No per-base quality is available; no much larger clone lies one base away.

This clonotype was obtained from a young man in good health. This chain is built from TRBV2 and TRBJ1-2; the central 8 bases match TRBD1. Sequencing was performed on naive CD4+ T cells sorted from blood. The cell subset or site label for this specimen denotes: CD45RA+ positively selected. The sequence in DNA is TGTGCCAGCAGTACTGGACAGGGTCTTGGCTACACCTTC. It codes for CASSTGQGLGYTF. Joined to the reference TRBV2 and TRBJ1-2 proteins, this CDR3 gives the full variable domain: EPEVTQTPSHQVTQMGQEVILRCVPISNHLYFYWYRQILGQKVEFLVSFYNNEISEKSEIFDDQFSVERPDGSNFTLKIRSTKLEDSAMYFCASSTGQGLGYTFGSGTRLTVV.